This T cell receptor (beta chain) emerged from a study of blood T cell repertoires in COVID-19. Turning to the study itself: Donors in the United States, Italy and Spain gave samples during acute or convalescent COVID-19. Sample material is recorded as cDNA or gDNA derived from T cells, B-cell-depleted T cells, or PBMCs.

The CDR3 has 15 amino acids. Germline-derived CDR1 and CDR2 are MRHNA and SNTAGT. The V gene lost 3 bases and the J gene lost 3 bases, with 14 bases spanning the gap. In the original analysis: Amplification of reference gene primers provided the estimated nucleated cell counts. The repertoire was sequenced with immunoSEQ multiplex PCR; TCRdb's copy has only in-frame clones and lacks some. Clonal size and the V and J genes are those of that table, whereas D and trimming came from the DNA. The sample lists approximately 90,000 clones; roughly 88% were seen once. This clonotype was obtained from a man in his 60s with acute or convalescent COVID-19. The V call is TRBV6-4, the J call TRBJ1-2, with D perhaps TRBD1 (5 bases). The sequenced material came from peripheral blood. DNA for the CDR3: TGTGCCAGCAGTGAGAGTCCAGGGTCGTACTATGGCTACACCTTC. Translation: CASSESPGSYYGYTF.